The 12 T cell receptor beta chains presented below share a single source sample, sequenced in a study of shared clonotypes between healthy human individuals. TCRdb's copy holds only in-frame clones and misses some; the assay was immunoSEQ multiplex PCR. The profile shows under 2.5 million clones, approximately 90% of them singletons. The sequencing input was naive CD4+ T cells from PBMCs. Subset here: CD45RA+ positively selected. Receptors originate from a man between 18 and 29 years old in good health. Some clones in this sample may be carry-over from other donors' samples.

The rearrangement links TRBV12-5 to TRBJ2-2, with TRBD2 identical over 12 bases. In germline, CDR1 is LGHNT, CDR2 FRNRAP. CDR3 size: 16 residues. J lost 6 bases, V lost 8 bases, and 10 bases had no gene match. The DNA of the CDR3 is TGTGCTAGTAGCAAACGACTAGCGGGAGAGGCCGGGGAGCTGTTTTTT. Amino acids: CASSKRLAGEAGELFF.

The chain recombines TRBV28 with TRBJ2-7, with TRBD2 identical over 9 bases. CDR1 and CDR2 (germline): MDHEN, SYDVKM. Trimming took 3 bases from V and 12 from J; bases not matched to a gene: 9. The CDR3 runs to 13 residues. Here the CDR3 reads CASSFPTGTSTYF. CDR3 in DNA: TGTGCCAGCAGTTTCCCTACCGGGACTAGCACGTACTTC.

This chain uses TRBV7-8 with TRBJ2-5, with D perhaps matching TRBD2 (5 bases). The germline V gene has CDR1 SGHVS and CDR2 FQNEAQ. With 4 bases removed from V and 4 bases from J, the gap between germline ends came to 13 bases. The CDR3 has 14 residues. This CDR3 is CASSYGGRLETQYF. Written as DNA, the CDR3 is TGTGCCAGCAGCTATGGAGGCCGACTAGAGACCCAGTACTTC.

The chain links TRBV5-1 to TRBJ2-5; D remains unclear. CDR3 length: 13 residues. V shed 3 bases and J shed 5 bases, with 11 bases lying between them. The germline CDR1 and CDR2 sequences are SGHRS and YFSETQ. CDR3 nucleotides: TGCGCCAGCAGCTCCTTACAAGGGGAGACCCAGTACTTC. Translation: CASSSLQGETQYF.

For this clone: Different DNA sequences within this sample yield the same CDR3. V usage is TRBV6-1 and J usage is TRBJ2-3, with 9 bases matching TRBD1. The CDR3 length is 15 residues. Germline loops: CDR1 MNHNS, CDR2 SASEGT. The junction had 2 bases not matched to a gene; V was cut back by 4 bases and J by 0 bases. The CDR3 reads CASSGQGGSTDTQYF. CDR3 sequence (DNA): TGTGCCAGCAGTGGACAGGGGGGGAGCACAGATACGCAGTATTTT.

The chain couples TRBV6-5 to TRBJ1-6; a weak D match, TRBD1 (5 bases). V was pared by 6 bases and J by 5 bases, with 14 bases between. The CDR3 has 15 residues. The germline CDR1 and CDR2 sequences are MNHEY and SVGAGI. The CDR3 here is CASSLTGTNNSPLHF. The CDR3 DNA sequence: TGTGCCAGCAGCCTAACCGGGACCAATAATTCACCCCTCCACTTT.

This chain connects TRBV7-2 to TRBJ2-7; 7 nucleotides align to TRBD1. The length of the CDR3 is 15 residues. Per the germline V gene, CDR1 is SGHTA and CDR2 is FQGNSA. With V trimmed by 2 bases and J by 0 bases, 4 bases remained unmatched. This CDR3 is CASSLLGQSSYEQYF. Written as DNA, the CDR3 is TGTGCCAGCAGCTTACTGGGACAGAGCTCCTACGAGCAGTACTTC.

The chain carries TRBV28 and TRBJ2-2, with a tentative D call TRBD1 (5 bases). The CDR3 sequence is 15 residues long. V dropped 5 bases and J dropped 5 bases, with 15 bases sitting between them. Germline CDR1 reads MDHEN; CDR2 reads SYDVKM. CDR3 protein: CASSPRVLGTGELFF. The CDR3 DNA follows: TGTGCCAGCAGTCCCAGGGTGTTAGGAACCGGGGAGCTGTTTTTT. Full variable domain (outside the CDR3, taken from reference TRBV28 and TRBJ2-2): DVKVTQSSRYLVKRTGEKVFLECVQDMDHENMFWYRQDPGLGLRLIYFSYDVKMKEKGDIPEGYSVSREKKERFSLILESASTNQTSMYLCASSPRVLGTGELFFGEGSRLTVL.

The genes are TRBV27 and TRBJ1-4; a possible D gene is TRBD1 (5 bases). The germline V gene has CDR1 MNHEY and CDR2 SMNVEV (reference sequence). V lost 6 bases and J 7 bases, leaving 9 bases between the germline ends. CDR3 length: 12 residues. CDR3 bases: TGTGCCAGCAGACAGAGGGGTGAAAAACTGTTTTTT. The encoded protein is CASRQRGEKLFF.

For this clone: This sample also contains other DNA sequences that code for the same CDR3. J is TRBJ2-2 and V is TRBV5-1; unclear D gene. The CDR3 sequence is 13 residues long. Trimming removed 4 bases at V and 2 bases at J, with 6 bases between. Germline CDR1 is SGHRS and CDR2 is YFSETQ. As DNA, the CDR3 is TGCGCCAGCAGCCCAGTAAACACCGGGGAGCTGTTTTTT. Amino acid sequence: CASSPVNTGELFF.

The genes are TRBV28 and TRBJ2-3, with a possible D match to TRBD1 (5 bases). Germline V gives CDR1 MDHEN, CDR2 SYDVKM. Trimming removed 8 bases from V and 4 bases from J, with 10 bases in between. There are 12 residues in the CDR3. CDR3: CASHDSSDTQYF. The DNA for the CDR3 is TGTGCCAGCCACGACAGCTCAGATACGCAGTATTTT.

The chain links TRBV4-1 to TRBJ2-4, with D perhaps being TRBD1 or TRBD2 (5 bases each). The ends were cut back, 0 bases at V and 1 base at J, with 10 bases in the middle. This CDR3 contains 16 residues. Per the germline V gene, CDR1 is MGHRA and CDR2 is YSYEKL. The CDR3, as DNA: TGCGCCAGCAGCCAAGATTTGGGGACGGCCAAAAACATTCAGTACTTC. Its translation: CASSQDLGTAKNIQYF.